This T cell receptor beta chain was recorded in a study of T cells expressing NK-cell markers. Turning to the study itself: Seven of the eight sequenced donors were HCMV-seropositive; one was seronegative.

This CDR3 is built from 18 residues. Germline loops: CDR1 MNHEY, CDR2 SVGEGT. TCRdb re-called the 5' RACE reads, yielding one record per CDR3 amino acid sequence without DNA. The sample features 500,000 or so distinct CDR3 sequences, with approximately 3.6% in its top ten. The sample comprised blood T cells: a sorted CD56 or NKG2C T cell subset, CD4+ or CD8+ T cells, or bulk PBMC T cells (not recorded which). The rearrangement links TRBV6-2 or TRBV6-3 to TRBJ2-1; TCRdb's assignment of TRBD1 cannot be checked, as there is no DNA. The sequence came from a man between 18 and 29 years old in good health. The CDR3 loop is CASSPSLVGTGPQNEQFF.